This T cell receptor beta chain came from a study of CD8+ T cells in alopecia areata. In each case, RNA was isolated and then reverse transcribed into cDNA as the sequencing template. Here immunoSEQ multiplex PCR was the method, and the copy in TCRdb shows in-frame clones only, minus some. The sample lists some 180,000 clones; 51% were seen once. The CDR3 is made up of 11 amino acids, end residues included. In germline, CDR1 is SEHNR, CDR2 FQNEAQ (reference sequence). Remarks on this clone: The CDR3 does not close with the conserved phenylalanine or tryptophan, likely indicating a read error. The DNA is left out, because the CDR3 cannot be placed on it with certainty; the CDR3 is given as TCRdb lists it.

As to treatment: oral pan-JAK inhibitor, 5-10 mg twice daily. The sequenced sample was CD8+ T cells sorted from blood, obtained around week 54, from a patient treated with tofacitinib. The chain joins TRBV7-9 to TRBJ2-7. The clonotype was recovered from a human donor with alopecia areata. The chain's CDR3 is CASSPLLIGLA.